This passage covers 30 T cell receptor beta chains from one sample sequenced in a study of control samples from healthy donors and cancer patients. TCRdb keeps only in-frame clones here, not all; method: immunoSEQ multiplex PCR. This sample carries some 70,000 clones, roughly 84% of them seen once, and the ten largest clones take 2.9%. Material: PBMCs. These receptors all come from a woman between 50 and 59 years old with lung cancer.

DNA for the CDR3: TGTGCCAGCAGCCTATATAGGGCGGGGGGCACTGAAGCTTTCTTT. Protein: CASSLYRAGGTEAFF. The gene calls are TRBV6-5 and TRBJ1-1; possibly TRBD1 for D (5 bases). Germline lookup yields CDR1 MNHEY and CDR2 SVGAGI. V lost 6 bases and J 4 bases, leaving 18 bases between the germline ends. This CDR3 spans 15 amino acids.

The rearrangement uses TRBV11-2 and TRBJ1-6, with D hard to call. Germline V lookup: CDR1 SGHAT, CDR2 FQNNGV. The CDR3 has 15 amino acids. Trimming stripped 1 base from V and 7 bases from J, with 11 bases between. CDR3 amino acids: CASSLGPGINSPLHF. The CDR3 DNA follows: TGTGCCAGCAGCTTAGGTCCGGGGATCAATTCACCCCTCCACTTT.

This sequence joins TRBV5-1 and TRBJ2-7; D is undetermined. This CDR3 is 14 amino acids long. V gave up 0 bases and J gave up 2 bases, with 9 bases separating them. Germline V gives CDR1 SGHRS, CDR2 YFSETQ. CDR3 residues: CASSLDVRTYEQYF. CDR3 coding DNA: TGCGCCAGCAGCTTGGATGTCAGAACCTACGAGCAGTACTTC.

This chain joins TRBV2 and TRBJ1-2; D gene uncertain. The germline CDR1 and CDR2 sequences are SNHLY and FYNNEI. Between the trimmed V and J ends, which lost 8 bases and 1 base, there was a span of 17 bases. The CDR3 sequence is 15 residues long. The CDR3 loop is CASSLEGMNNYGYTF. The CDR3 DNA reads as TGTGCCAGCTCCCTAGAGGGTATGAATAACTATGGCTACACCTTC. Full variable domain (rest looked up from reference TRBV2 and TRBJ1-2): EPEVTQTPSHQVTQMGQEVILRCVPISNHLYFYWYRQILGQKVEFLVSFYNNEISEKSEIFDDQFSVERPDGSNFTLKIRSTKLEDSAMYFCASSLEGMNNYGYTFGSGTRLTVV.

The J gene is TRBJ1-2, the V gene TRBV25-1, with a weak D call TRBD1 (6 bases). V was cut by 1 base and J by 6 bases, with 24 bases left in between. CDR3 length: 18 residues. Germline values: CDR1 MGHDK, CDR2 SYGVNS. CDR3 nucleotide sequence: TGTGCCAGCAGTGAATTTGAGACGGCAGGGGAAGGCAAGAATGGCTACACCTTC. Translated, it gives CASSEFETAGEGKNGYTF.

The gene calls are TRBV5-1 and TRBJ1-4; 7 bases fit TRBD1. J gave up 5 bases and V 4 bases, and 5 bases lay outside the gene matches. CDR1 is SGHRS and CDR2 is YFSETQ in the germline V gene. CDR3 length: 14 residues. The CDR3: CASSPETGNEKLFF. CDR3 nucleotide sequence: TGCGCCAGCAGCCCGGAGACAGGGAATGAAAAACTGTTTTTT.

The rearrangement links TRBV18 to TRBJ1-2; TRBD1 aligns across 7 bases. Germline CDR1 and CDR2: KGHSH and LQKENI. The trim removed 5 bases at V and 4 bases at J, leaving 4 bases unmatched. This CDR3 has 13 amino acids. The CDR3 spells CASSGQALYGYTF. The CDR3, as DNA: TGTGCCAGCTCAGGACAGGCCCTCTATGGCTACACCTTC.

This clone was recorded a few times. This chain uses TRBV11-2 with TRBJ1-5; maybe TRBD1 (5 bases). This CDR3 has 13 residues. In germline, CDR1 is SGHAT, CDR2 FQNNGV. Between the trimmed V and J ends, which lost 5 bases and 4 bases, there was a span of 9 bases. As DNA, the CDR3 is TGTGCCAGCAGCCCCCAGGGTAATCAGCCCCAGCATTTT. Encoded protein: CASSPQGNQPQHF.

J is TRBJ2-2 and V is TRBV9; no definite D call. V dropped 0 bases and J dropped 2 bases, with 14 bases sitting between them. Germline loops: CDR1 SGDLS, CDR2 YYNGEE. This CDR3 contains 17 residues. CDR3 DNA: TGTGCCAGCAGCGTAGCAATGTCAGCTCCTAACACCGGGGAGCTGTTTTTT. As protein: CASSVAMSAPNTGELFF.

V is TRBV9 and J is TRBJ1-2, with unresolved D. V was clipped by 3 bases and J by 1 base, with 10 bases between them. The CDR3 is made up of 14 amino acids. Germline CDR1 reads SGDLS; CDR2 reads YYNGEE. CDR3: CASSGIASNYGYTF. The DNA of the CDR3 is TGTGCCAGCAGCGGAATCGCGAGTAACTATGGCTACACCTTC.

J is TRBJ2-5 and V is TRBV5-1; 10 bases agree with TRBD2. The J segment lost 5 bases and the V segment lost 4 bases, leaving 8 bases of the junction unmatched. Per germline, CDR1 SGHRS and CDR2 YFSETQ. The CDR3 runs 15 residues. The CDR3 nucleotides are TGCGCCAGCAGCGGGACAACTAGCGGGGTTGAGACCCAGTACTTC. Its protein product is CASSGTTSGVETQYF. The variable domain in full, with the rest retrieved from reference TRBV5-1 and TRBJ2-5, is KAGVTQTPRYLIKTRGQQVTLSCSPISGHRSVSWYQQTPGQGLQFLFEYFSETQRNKGNFPGRFSGRQFSNSRSEMNVSTLELGDSALYLCASSGTTSGVETQYFGPGTRLLVL.

The V call is TRBV21-1, the J call TRBJ2-5; the table's D call, TRBD2, has no DNA check behind it. TRBV21-1 is annotated as a pseudogene. CDR3 length equals 12 residues. The CDR3 loop is CASKRMGETQYF. CDR3 coding DNA: TGTGCCAGCAAGAGGATGGGAGAGACCCAGTACTTC.

The chain joins TRBV2 to TRBJ1-2, with 8 bases matching TRBD1. The CDR3 contains 14 residues. Per germline, CDR1 SNHLY and CDR2 FYNNEI. The trim removed 4 bases at V and 14 bases at J, leaving 15 bases unmatched. The CDR3 region is CASSADRATMARTF. CDR3 sequence (DNA): TGTGCCAGCAGTGCGGACAGGGCAACTATGGCTAGGACCTTC.

This rearrangement joins TRBV7-9 to TRBJ2-3; D is undetermined. V was clipped by 2 bases and J by 6 bases, with 12 bases between them. This CDR3 has 14 amino acids. Germline assignment: CDR1 SEHNR and CDR2 FQNEAQ (reference sequence). The CDR3 nucleotides read TGTGCCAGCAGCTTAAACAATGGAATGGATACGCAGTATTTT. Translation: CASSLNNGMDTQYF.

The chain combines TRBV4-1 with TRBJ2-7, with D possibly matching TRBD1 (7 bases). V was trimmed by 0 bases and J by 7 bases, leaving 16 bases between them. The CDR3 totals 15 residues. Germline CDR1 and CDR2: MGHRA and YSYEKL. The CDR3 is CASSQDLLQGREQYF. The CDR3 bases are TGCGCCAGCAGCCAAGATCTTCTACAGGGGAGGGAGCAGTACTTC.

This sequence joins TRBV9 and TRBJ2-2; D may match TRBD1 or TRBD2 (5 bases each). This CDR3 is built from 15 residues. Deletions cut 0 bases from V and 7 bases from J, with 13 bases between. Germline CDR1 SGDLS, CDR2 YYNGEE. This CDR3 reads CASSVGGIASGELFF. The DNA for the CDR3 is TGTGCCAGCAGCGTAGGGGGGATAGCCAGCGGGGAGCTGTTTTTT.

This clone was found a few times. The chain links TRBV9 to TRBJ2-2; 7 bases align to TRBD1. Germline CDR1 SGDLS, CDR2 YYNGEE. Trimming removed 1 base from V and 2 bases from J; junction bases left unmatched: 5. The length of the CDR3 is 16 residues. The CDR3 sequence is CASSVRNRGNTGELFF. The DNA for the CDR3 is TGTGCCAGCAGCGTAAGGAACAGGGGCAACACCGGGGAGCTGTTTTTT. The full variable domain, rest sourced from reference TRBV9 and TRBJ2-2, is DSGVTQTPKHLITATGQRVTLRCSPRSGDLSVYWYQQSLDQGLQFLIQYYNGEERAKGNILERFSAQQFPDLHSELNLSSLELGDSALYFCASSVRNRGNTGELFFGEGSRLTVL.

The rearrangement links TRBV7-2 to TRBJ1-1, with D unresolved. The germline V gene has CDR1 SGHTA and CDR2 FQGNSA. Trimming left V 2 bases short and J 0 bases short, with 7 bases between. The CDR3 extends over 14 amino acids. The CDR3 is CASSLHPVNTEAFF. The DNA for the CDR3 is TGTGCCAGCAGCTTACACCCGGTGAACACTGAAGCTTTCTTT. Using reference TRBV7-2 and TRBJ1-1 for the parts outside the CDR3, the full variable domain is GAGVSQSPSNKVTEKGKDVELRCDPISGHTALYWYRQSLGQGLEFLIYFQGNSAPDKSGLPSDRFSAERTGGSVSTLTIQRTQQEDSAVYLCASSLHPVNTEAFFGQGTRLTVV.

V usage is TRBV7-9 and J usage is TRBJ2-5; 8 positions agree with TRBD1. V dropped 8 bases and J dropped 5; count of bases not matched to a gene: 4. This CDR3 spans 12 amino acids. The germline V gene encodes CDR1 SEHNR and CDR2 FQNEAQ (reference sequence). The DNA for the CDR3 is TGTGCCAGCCCAGGGGGCCACGAGACCCAGTACTTC. Its translation is CASPGGHETQYF.

V gene TRBV20-1 combines with J gene TRBJ1-1; D is perhaps TRBD1 (5 bases). Germline V gene sequence: CDR1 DFQATT, CDR2 SNEGSKA (reference sequence). The V end lost 3 bases, the J end lost 6 bases, and 11 bases lay between the germline ends. This CDR3 is 12 amino acids long. The CDR3, as DNA: TGCAGTGCTAGTAAGGGGAAGGCTGAAGCTTTCTTT. As protein: CSASKGKAEAFF.

J is TRBJ2-5 and V is TRBV6-2 or TRBV6-3; D gene ambiguous. The CDR3 is 13 residues long. V lost 4 bases to trimming and J lost 4 bases, with 10 bases between them. CDR1 and CDR2 (germline): MNHEY, SVGEGT. The CDR3, as DNA: TGTGCCAGCAGTTCTGTCCTGAGAGAGACCCAGTACTTC. Protein product: CASSSVLRETQYF.

V usage is TRBV9 and J usage is TRBJ2-3; TRBD2 is a possible D gene (6 bases). Germline lookup yields CDR1 SGDLS and CDR2 YYNGEE. The CDR3 runs 15 residues. The V end was cut by 1 base, the J end by 2 bases, with 11 bases between. The CDR3 DNA is TGTGCCAGCAGCGTATTGGGAGGAGACACAGATACGCAGTATTTT. Residues: CASSVLGGDTDTQYF.

The rearrangement links TRBV2 to TRBJ1-2, with a tentative D call TRBD1 (6 bases). CDR1 and CDR2 (germline): SNHLY, FYNNEI. V lost 8 bases to trimming and J lost 1 base, with 11 bases between them. The CDR3 is 13 amino acids. Here the CDR3 reads CASRQAFNYGYTF. The CDR3, as DNA: TGTGCCAGCCGACAGGCGTTTAACTATGGCTACACCTTC.

The chain combines TRBV29-1 with TRBJ1-6; tentative D call: TRBD1 (6 bases). CDR1 SQVTM and CDR2 ANQGSEA come from the germline V gene. Trimming took 4 bases from V and 5 from J, leaving 9 bases between them. The CDR3 has 13 amino acids. The CDR3 DNA reads TGCAGCGTTGGGGACACAGATAATTCACCCCTCCACTTT. Residues: CSVGDTDNSPLHF.

This clone was seen once. The genes are TRBV28 and TRBJ2-5; TRBD1 agrees at 10 bases. V dropped 5 bases and J dropped 4; count of bases not matched to a gene: 4. Germline-derived CDR1 and CDR2 are MDHEN and SYDVKM. The CDR3 contains 14 residues. CDR3 coding DNA: TGTGCCAGCAGTCACGGGGACAGGGGAGAGACCCAGTACTTC. This sequence encodes CASSHGDRGETQYF.

The gene calls are TRBV2 and TRBJ2-5, with 16 nucleotides matching TRBD2. The V and J ends lost 5 bases and 3 bases, in that order; junction bases with no gene match: 12. The CDR3 runs to 19 residues. CDR1 SNHLY and CDR2 FYNNEI come from the germline V gene. The CDR3: CASSPGQGTSGGDEETQYF. The CDR3 DNA reads as TGTGCCAGCAGTCCGGGACAGGGGACTAGCGGGGGGGACGAAGAGACCCAGTACTTC.

V and J are TRBV5-4 and TRBJ2-5; the match to TRBD2 covers 13 bases. Trimming removed 3 bases from V and 4 bases from J; junction bases left unmatched: 9. CDR3 length equals 17 residues. CDR1 is SGHNT and CDR2 is YYREEE in the germline V gene (reference sequence). CDR3 nucleotide sequence: TGTGCCAGCAGCTCCCAGACTAGCGGGGGGAGTCCAGAGACCCAGTACTTC. The encoded protein is CASSSQTSGGSPETQYF.

In this sample, this clone turned up once. The chain links TRBV24-1 to TRBJ2-1; D ambiguous. CDR3 size: 13 residues. V lost 0 bases, J lost 4 bases, and 3 bases lay in between. The germline V gene has CDR1 KGHDR and CDR2 SFDVKD. The CDR3 protein is CATSDLHYNEQFF. CDR3 sequence (DNA): TGTGCCACCAGTGATTTGCATTACAATGAGCAGTTCTTC.

As regards this clone: Compared with germline, one end of the junction differs, possibly owing to a read error. The CDR3, as DNA: TGTGCCGCCAGCACCACACCGGGGGGGTTCGGTGGGAACACTGAAGCTTTCTTT. Residues: CAASTTPGGFGGNTEAFF. J is TRBJ1-1 and V is TRBV15; possible D gene TRBD1, 5 bases. The CDR3 runs to 18 residues. Germline V gene sequence: CDR1 LNHNV, CDR2 YYDKDF (reference sequence).

The rearrangement links TRBV28 to TRBJ1-3; D possibly corresponds to TRBD1 (6 bases). The V end was cut by 5 bases, the J end by 0 bases, with 11 bases between. This CDR3 region has 15 residues. Germline values: CDR1 MDHEN, CDR2 SYDVKM. DNA for the CDR3: TGTGCCAGCAGTCCGGGGGGCCCCTCTGGAAACACCATATATTTT. Translated, it gives CASSPGGPSGNTIYF.